This passage covers 20 T cell receptor beta chains from one sample sequenced in a study of post-analysis software for immune sequencing data (dated by TCRdb to between 2014 and 2017). Broader findings and caveats from the paper: Patients showed significantly higher frequencies than controls for five TRBV segments, among them TRBV5-6, TRBV5-1 and TRBV20-1.

Their antigen targets remain unknown. Libraries were made using PCR. The reads were generated on an Illumina HiSeq 2500. Unique molecular identifiers were incorporated into TCR beta cDNA libraries to reduce PCR and sequencing biases. TCRdb handled the public reads itself, with Q25 trimming in fastp and clone calling in MiXCR, and kept productive beta chains. Each record represents a unique CDR3 protein, reported with the most common genes and DNA among its rows. The sample has hundreds of thousands of distinct CDR3 sequences on record, about 27% of them singletons. Roughly 0.57% of the sample is taken by the ten largest. The sample taken for sequencing was blood. Every receptor here comes from a girl aged 5-17 years with multiple sclerosis.

V usage is TRBV5-1 and J usage is TRBJ2-1; maybe TRBD2 (6 bases). This CDR3 comprises 16 residues. Deletions cut 5 bases from V and 4 bases from J, with 19 bases between. Germline CDR1 is SGHRS and CDR2 is YFSETQ. This CDR3 is CASRLETGLPYNEQFF. For the CDR3, the DNA is TGCGCCAGCAGACTGGAAACGGGACTCCCTTACAATGAGCAGTTCTTC.

For this clonotype: It is likely a read error, because the conserved phenylalanine at the end of the CDR3 is missing. This chain joins TRBV7-2 and TRBJ2-1; 8 bases agree with TRBD2. The junction had 5 bases not matched to a gene; V was cut back by 2 bases and J by 2 bases. The CDR3 covers 16 residues. The germline V gene has CDR1 SGHTA and CDR2 FQGNSA. The CDR3 bases are TGTGCCAGCAGCTTACTCGGGGGGGCTGCCTACAATGAGCAGTTCTGC. It yields the protein CASSLLGGAAYNEQFC.

V and J are TRBV6-5 and TRBJ2-4; 11 nucleotides agree with TRBD2. The CDR3 has 19 residues. Trimming at V came to 4 bases and at J to 13 bases, leaving 24 bases not matched to a gene. Germline V gene lookup returns CDR1 MNHEY and CDR2 SVGAGI. The DNA for the CDR3 is TGTGCCAGCAGTTCCCGCCACCCGGCTAGCGGGAGGACTAGGTACGGGCAGTACTTC. It is translated as CASSSRHPASGRTRYGQYF.

CDR3 protein: CSARGWTVNTEAFF. Written as DNA, the CDR3 is TGCAGTGCTAGAGGATGGACGGTGAACACTGAAGCTTTCTTT. This chain uses TRBV20-1 with TRBJ1-1, with D unclear. This CDR3 contains 14 residues. Trimming shortened V by 1 base and J by 0 bases, and 9 bases separated the two germline ends. Germline V gives CDR1 DFQATT, CDR2 SNEGSKA (reference sequence).

The chain uses TRBV5-1 and TRBJ1-1, with a possible D match to TRBD1 (6 bases). V dropped 4 bases and J dropped 0 bases, with 10 bases sitting between them. Germline CDR1 SGHRS, CDR2 YFSETQ. This CDR3 is built from 14 residues. This chain's CDR3 is CASSAGVMNTEAFF. The DNA for the CDR3 is TGCGCCAGCAGCGCAGGGGTGATGAACACTGAAGCTTTCTTT.

This clonotype was picked up a small number of times. The rearrangement joins TRBV27 to TRBJ2-3, with D tentatively TRBD1 or TRBD2 (5 bases each). CDR1 and CDR2 (germline): MNHEY, SMNVEV (reference sequence). Trimming stripped 6 bases from V and 0 bases from J, with 10 bases between. This CDR3 comprises 14 residues. As DNA, the CDR3 is TGTGCCAGCAGAAGGGGACCTAGCACAGATACGCAGTATTTT. Its protein is CASRRGPSTDTQYF.

V gene TRBV12-3 or TRBV12-4 combines with J gene TRBJ2-3; no reliable D call. This CDR3 region has 14 residues. With 5 bases removed from V and 5 bases from J, the gap between germline ends came to 14 bases. CDR3 in amino acids: CASSQLIRRDTQYF. In DNA, the CDR3 is TGTGCCAGCAGTCAACTCATTCGCCGAGATACGCAGTATTTT.

The chain carries TRBV20-1 and TRBJ2-3, with D perhaps matching TRBD2 (6 bases). The ends were cut back, 5 bases at V and 1 base at J, with 10 bases in the middle. Germline loops: CDR1 DFQATT, CDR2 SNEGSKA (reference sequence). The CDR3 runs 13 residues. CDR3 in DNA: TGCAGTGCTGCGGGGTTTGGCACAGATACGCAGTATTTT. Its protein product is CSAAGFGTDTQYF.

The rearrangement joins TRBV10-3 to TRBJ1-2; possibly TRBD1 for D (6 bases). Germline-derived CDR1 and CDR2 are ENHRY and SYGVKD. Trimming cost V 8 bases and J 0 bases, with 13 bases left between them. The CDR3 spans 14 residues. The CDR3 sequence is CAILDSASNYGYTF. CDR3 nucleotide sequence: TGTGCCATCCTGGACAGCGCTTCTAACTATGGCTACACCTTC.

The sample holds a few counts of this clonotype. The V and J genes are TRBV27 and TRBJ2-2; 7 bases agree with TRBD2. J was trimmed by 5 bases and V by 2 bases; bases with no gene match: 5. There are 15 residues in the CDR3. The germline V gene encodes CDR1 MNHEY and CDR2 SMNVEV (reference sequence). CDR3 protein: CASSLGWGGTGELFF. CDR3 in DNA: TGTGCCAGCAGTTTAGGTTGGGGAGGGACCGGGGAGCTGTTTTTT.

This clonotype was seen many times. This chain uses TRBV7-2 with TRBJ2-1; tentatively, D is TRBD1 (5 bases). CDR3 size: 14 residues. With 0 bases removed from V and 4 bases from J, the gap between germline ends came to 7 bases. Germline V gives CDR1 SGHTA, CDR2 FQGNSA. In DNA, the CDR3 is TGTGCCAGCAGCTTAGCGGGGCGGTACAATGAGCAGTTCTTC. Its translation: CASSLAGRYNEQFF.

The chain uses TRBV7-8 and TRBJ1-5; D not resolved. This CDR3 is 15 amino acids long. Germline assignment: CDR1 SGHVS and CDR2 FQNEAQ. V was shortened by 5 bases and J by 6 bases, with 17 bases between the two germline ends. The CDR3 protein is CASSQLRRRRQPQHF. For the CDR3, the DNA is TGTGCCAGCAGCCAGCTCAGGAGGAGGCGTCAGCCCCAGCATTTT.

J is TRBJ2-5 and V is TRBV20-1; no definite D call. This CDR3 contains 14 residues. Deletions cut 1 base from V and 1 base from J, with 10 bases between. Germline V gene sequence: CDR1 DFQATT, CDR2 SNEGSKA (reference sequence). The CDR3 here is CSARGLLTQETQYF. As DNA, the CDR3 is TGCAGTGCTAGAGGATTATTAACCCAAGAGACCCAGTACTTC.

The chain recombines TRBV20-1 with TRBJ2-5, with D perhaps given as TRBD1 or TRBD2 (6 bases each). Germline CDR1 DFQATT, CDR2 SNEGSKA (reference sequence). V was pared by 3 bases and J by 11 bases, with 19 bases between. CDR3 length: 13 residues. The DNA for the CDR3 is TGCAGTGCTAGGTCTACTAGGGGGGATGAGCAGTACTTC. This translates into CSARSTRGDEQYF.

In this sample, this clonotype turned up many times. The V gene is TRBV5-6, the J gene TRBJ2-4; tentative D call: TRBD1 (5 bases). The CDR3 sequence is 15 residues long. Germline V gene lookup returns CDR1 SGHDT and CDR2 YYEEEE. The ends were cut back, 0 bases at V and 8 bases at J, with 15 bases in the middle. The CDR3 sequence: CASSLDRKYADIQYF. For the CDR3, the DNA is TGTGCCAGCAGCTTGGACAGGAAGTATGCGGACATTCAGTACTTC.

CDR3 protein: CASSSQLARPPDTQYF. Here the CDR3 DNA reads TGTGCCAGCAGCTCCCAACTAGCCCGCCCCCCAGATACGCAGTATTTT. V usage is TRBV13 and J usage is TRBJ2-3; a weak D match, TRBD2 (6 bases). The CDR3 covers 16 residues. From germline, CDR1 is PRHDT and CDR2 FYEKMQ (reference sequence). With 4 bases removed from V and 4 bases from J, the gap between germline ends came to 18 bases.

Notes on this clonotype: This may come from a read error, since a much larger clone is one base off. The chain employs TRBV29-1 and TRBJ2-7, with a weak D call TRBD2 (5 bases). Germline V lookup: CDR1 SQVTM, CDR2 ANQGSEA. The CDR3 has 13 amino acids. The germline V and J ends were trimmed by 7 bases and 0 bases, with 13 bases remaining between them. The CDR3: CSAEEVSSYEQYF. In DNA, the CDR3 is TGCAGCGCTGAGGAGGTTAGCTCCTACGAGCAGTACTTC.

Only a few counts were recorded for this clonotype. The chain recombines TRBV7-2 with TRBJ2-4; D call uncertain. The V gene lost 1 base and the J gene lost 8 bases, with 18 bases spanning the gap. The CDR3 runs 16 residues. In germline, CDR1 is SGHTA, CDR2 FQGNSA. Here the CDR3 reads CASSLGVLAPRHIQYF. The CDR3 bases are TGTGCCAGCAGCTTAGGGGTACTCGCCCCTAGGCACATTCAGTACTTC.

The genes are TRBV5-1 and TRBJ1-1, with no clear D. CDR1 is SGHRS, CDR2 YFSETQ, per germline. The V end lost 0 bases, the J end lost 4 bases, and 13 bases lay between the germline ends. CDR3 size: 15 residues. In nucleotides, the CDR3 is TGCGCCAGCAGCTTGGAGTCCTTCGGGAGCACTGAAGCTTTCTTT. Residues: CASSLESFGSTEAFF.

The table lists this clonotype with many counts. CDR3 sequence: CASSDNSGANVLTF. The CDR3 DNA sequence: TGTGCCAGCAGTGACAACTCTGGGGCCAACGTCCTGACTTTC. J is TRBJ2-6 and V is TRBV6-4; no clear D. This CDR3 is built from 14 residues. V was cut by 2 bases and J by 0 bases, with 2 bases left in between. Germline CDR1 MRHNA, CDR2 SNTAGT.